This T cell receptor beta chain was profiled in a study of patients and donors after allogeneic stem cell transplantation. This clonotype was detected many times. TCRdb re-called the RT-PCR reads through MiXCR, storing one row per CDR3 protein. The table includes about 26,000 distinct CDR3 sequences, about 8% detected once. The sequence was obtained from a human donor who was either an allogeneic HSCT recipient or a stem cell or donor lymphocyte infusion donor (not recorded which). It is not recorded whose cells these are; they may come from a transplant donor. The sequencing input was blood, either unsorted or a sorted T cell fraction (not recorded which).

The DNA of the CDR3 is TGTGCCAGCAGCGTCCTAGCGGGGGACTCCTACAATGAGCAGTTCTTC. Translated, it gives CASSVLAGDSYNEQFF. The chain links TRBV7-9 to TRBJ2-1, with 10 positions matching TRBD2. The V segment lost 5 bases and the J segment 0 bases; nucleotides outside the gene matches: 4. The V gene's germline CDR1 is SEHNR and CDR2 FQNEAQ (reference sequence). The CDR3 loop spans 16 amino acids.